Given below is one T cell receptor beta chain in context. Methods used by the authors: By means of reference gene primer amplification, nucleated cell counts were estimated. TCRdb keeps only in-frame clones here, not all; method: immunoSEQ multiplex PCR. That table is the source of V, J and clone size, and D and trimming were worked out from the DNA. Among some 200,000 clones, around 90% were seen once, and the ten largest hold approximately 5.5%. CDR3 length equals 14 residues. Trimming removed 3 bases at V and 7 bases at J, with 13 bases between. The V gene's germline CDR1 is SGHRS and CDR2 YFSETQ. This entry belongs to a study of blood T cell repertoires in COVID-19. As for the study in general: Samples taken during acute and convalescent COVID-19 were collected in the United States, Italy and Spain. PBMCs, B-cell-depleted T cells, or T cells provided the cDNA or gDNA that made up the material.

This TCR came from a man in his forties or fifties with active or convalescent COVID-19. The sequencing input was peripheral blood. This chain uses TRBV5-1 with TRBJ2-2, with a weak D call TRBD1 (7 bases). CDR3 in DNA: TGCGCCAGCAGCTCAACTCAGGGGGGCGGGGAGCTGTTTTTT. Amino acid sequence: CASSSTQGGGELFF.